This TCR beta chain was identified in a study of cytomegalovirus exposure and HLA in healthy donors. The primer mix had 60 Vbeta and 13 Jbeta primers. Here immunoSEQ multiplex PCR was the method, and the copy in TCRdb shows in-frame clones only, minus some. The sample includes 95,000 to 150,000 clones, about 73% of them seen just once. Germline CDR1 and CDR2: SGHTA and FQGNSA. J gave up 3 bases and V 3 bases, and 3 bases lay outside the gene matches. The CDR3 has 16 residues. The rearrangement joins TRBV7-2 to TRBJ2-7, with TRBD2 matching 15 bases. The receptor was derived from a woman aged 40 to 50 in good health and CMV-seronegative. The specimen was PBMCs. The CDR3 here is CASSLGLAGGFYEQYF. The CDR3 nucleotides read TGTGCCAGCAGCTTGGGACTAGCGGGAGGCTTCTACGAGCAGTACTTC.